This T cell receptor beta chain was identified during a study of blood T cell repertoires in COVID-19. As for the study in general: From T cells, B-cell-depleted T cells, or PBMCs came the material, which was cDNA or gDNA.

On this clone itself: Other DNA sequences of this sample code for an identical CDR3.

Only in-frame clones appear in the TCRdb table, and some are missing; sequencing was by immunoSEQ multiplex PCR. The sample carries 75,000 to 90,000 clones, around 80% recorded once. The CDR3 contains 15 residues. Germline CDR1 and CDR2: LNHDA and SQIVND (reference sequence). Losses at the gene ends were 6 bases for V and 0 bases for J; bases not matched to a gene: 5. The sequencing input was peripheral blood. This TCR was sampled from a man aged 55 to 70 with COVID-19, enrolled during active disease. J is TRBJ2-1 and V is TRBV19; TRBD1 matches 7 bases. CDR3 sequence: CASRLDRSSYNEQFF. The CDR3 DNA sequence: TGTGCCAGTAGGTTGGACAGGAGCTCCTACAATGAGCAGTTCTTC.